This TCR beta chain was sequenced for a study of PD-1 blockade in classical Hodgkin lymphoma. The study, taken as a whole, reports: At baseline, newly diagnosed patients reportedly showed less TCR diversity than healthy donors. Complete responders matched newly diagnosed patients in baseline diversity.

Each patient relapsed following autologous stem cell transplantation, and prior brentuximab vedotin exposure differed. In this sample, this clone turned up a few times. What it binds is not known. The germline V gene has CDR1 SSHAT and CDR2 FNYEAQ (reference sequence). This CDR3 comprises 14 residues. The germline V and J ends were trimmed by 5 bases and 6 bases, with 14 bases remaining between them. Profiling relied on immunoSEQ multiplex PCR, and the TCRdb table lists in-frame clones only, not all of them. Here the sample spans just over 60,000 clones, about 91% being singletons. The receptor was derived from a human donor with classical Hodgkin lymphoma. This sample comprised peripheral blood mononuclear cells (PBMCs), obtained at baseline. V gene TRBV7-7 combines with J gene TRBJ2-1; D gene ambiguous. The CDR3 bases are TGTGCCAGCAGCCCTCTCGGATTAGGCAATGAGCAGTTCTTC. Translating gives CASSPLGLGNEQFF. The whole variable domain, filled in from reference TRBV7-7 and TRBJ2-1, reads GAGVSQSPRYKVTKRGQDVTLRCDPISSHATLYWYQQALGQGPEFLTYFNYEAQPDKSGLPSDRFSAERPEGSISTLTIQRTEQRDSAMYRCASSPLGLGNEQFFGPGTRLTVL.